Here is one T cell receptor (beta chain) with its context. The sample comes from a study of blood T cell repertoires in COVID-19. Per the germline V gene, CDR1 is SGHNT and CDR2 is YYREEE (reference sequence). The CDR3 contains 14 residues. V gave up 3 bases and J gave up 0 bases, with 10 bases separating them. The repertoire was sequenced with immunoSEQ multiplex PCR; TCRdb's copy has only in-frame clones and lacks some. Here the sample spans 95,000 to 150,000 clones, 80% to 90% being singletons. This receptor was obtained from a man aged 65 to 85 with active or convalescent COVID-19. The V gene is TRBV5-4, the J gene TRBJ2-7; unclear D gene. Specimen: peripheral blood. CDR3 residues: CASSSAVSSYEQYF. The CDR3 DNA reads TGTGCCAGCAGCTCGGCGGTGAGCTCCTACGAGCAGTACTTC.